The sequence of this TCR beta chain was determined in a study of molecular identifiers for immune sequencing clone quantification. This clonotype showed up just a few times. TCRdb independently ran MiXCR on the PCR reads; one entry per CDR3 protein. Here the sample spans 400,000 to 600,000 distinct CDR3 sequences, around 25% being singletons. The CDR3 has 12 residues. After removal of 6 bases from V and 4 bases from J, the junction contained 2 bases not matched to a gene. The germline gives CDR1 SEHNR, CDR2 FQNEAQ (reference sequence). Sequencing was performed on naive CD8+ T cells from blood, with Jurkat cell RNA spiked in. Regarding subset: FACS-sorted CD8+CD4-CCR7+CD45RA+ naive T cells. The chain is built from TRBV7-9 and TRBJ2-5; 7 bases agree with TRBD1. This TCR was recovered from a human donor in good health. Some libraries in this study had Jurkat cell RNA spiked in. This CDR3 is CASRRTGETQYF. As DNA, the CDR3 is TGTGCCAGCAGACGGACAGGAGAGACCCAGTACTTC.